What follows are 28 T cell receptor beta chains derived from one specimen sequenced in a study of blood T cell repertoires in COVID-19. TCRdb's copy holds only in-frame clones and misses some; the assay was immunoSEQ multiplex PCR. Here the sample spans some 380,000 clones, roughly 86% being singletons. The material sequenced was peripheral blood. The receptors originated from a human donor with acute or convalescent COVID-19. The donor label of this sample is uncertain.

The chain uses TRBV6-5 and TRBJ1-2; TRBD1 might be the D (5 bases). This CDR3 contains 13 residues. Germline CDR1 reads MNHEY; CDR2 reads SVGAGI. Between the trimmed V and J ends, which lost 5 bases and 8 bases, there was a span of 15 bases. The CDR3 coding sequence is TGTGCCAGCAGTAGACAGTCCTATAAGGGCTACACCTTC. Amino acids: CASSRQSYKGYTF.

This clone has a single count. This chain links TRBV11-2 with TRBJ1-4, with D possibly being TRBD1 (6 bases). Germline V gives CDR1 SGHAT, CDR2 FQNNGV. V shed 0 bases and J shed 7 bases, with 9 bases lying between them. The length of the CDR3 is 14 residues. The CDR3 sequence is CASSLDQTGEKLFF. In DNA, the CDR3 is TGTGCCAGCAGCTTAGACCAGACAGGTGAAAAACTGTTTTTT.

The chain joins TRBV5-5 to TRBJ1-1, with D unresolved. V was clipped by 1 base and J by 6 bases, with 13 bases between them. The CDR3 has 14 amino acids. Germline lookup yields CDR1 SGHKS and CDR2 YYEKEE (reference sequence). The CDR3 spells CASSLPLGFSEAFF. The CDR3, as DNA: TGTGCCAGCAGCTTGCCACTCGGTTTCTCTGAAGCTTTCTTT. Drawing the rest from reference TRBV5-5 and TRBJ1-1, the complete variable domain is DAGVTQSPTHLIKTRGQQVTLRCSPISGHKSVSWYQQVLGQGPQFIFQYYEKEERGRGNFPDRFSARQFPNYSSELNVNALLLGDSALYLCASSLPLGFSEAFFGQGTRLTVV.

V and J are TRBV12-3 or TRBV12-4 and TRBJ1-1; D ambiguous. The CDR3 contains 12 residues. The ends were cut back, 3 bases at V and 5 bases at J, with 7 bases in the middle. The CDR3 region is CASSFYLTEAFF. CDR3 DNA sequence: TGTGCCAGCAGTTTTTATTTGACTGAAGCTTTCTTT.

DNA for the CDR3: TGCGCCAGCAGCTTGGGGAGGAATGAGCAGTTCTTC. Residues: CASSLGRNEQFF. The chain is built from TRBV5-1 and TRBJ2-1, with TRBD2 as a possible D gene (5 bases). Trimming removed 0 bases from V and 7 bases from J, with 5 bases in between. This CDR3 spans 12 amino acids. Germline CDR1 reads SGHRS; CDR2 reads YFSETQ.

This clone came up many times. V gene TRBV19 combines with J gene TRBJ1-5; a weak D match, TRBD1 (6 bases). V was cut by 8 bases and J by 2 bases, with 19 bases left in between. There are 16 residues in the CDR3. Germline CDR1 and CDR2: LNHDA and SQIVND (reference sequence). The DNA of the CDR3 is TGTGCCAGTGCGCCCTGGGGGGGCGGTGGCAATCAGCCCCAGCATTTT. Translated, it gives CASAPWGGGGNQPQHF. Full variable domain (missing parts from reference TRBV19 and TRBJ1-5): DGGITQSPKYLFRKEGQNVTLSCEQNLNHDAMYWYRQDPGQGLRLIYYSQIVNDFQKGDIAEGYSVSREKKESFPLTVTSAQKNPTAFYLCASAPWGGGGNQPQHFGDGTRLSIL.

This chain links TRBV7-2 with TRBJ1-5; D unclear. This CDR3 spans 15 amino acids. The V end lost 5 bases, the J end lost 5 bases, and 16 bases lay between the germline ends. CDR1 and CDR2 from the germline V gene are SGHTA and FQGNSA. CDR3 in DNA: TGTGCCAGCAGCGTAAACCCCAATTCGGATCAGCCCCAGCATTTT. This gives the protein CASSVNPNSDQPQHF. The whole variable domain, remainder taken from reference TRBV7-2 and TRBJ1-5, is GAGVSQSPSNKVTEKGKDVELRCDPISGHTALYWYRQSLGQGLEFLIYFQGNSAPDKSGLPSDRFSAERTGGSVSTLTIQRTQQEDSAVYLCASSVNPNSDQPQHFGDGTRLSIL.

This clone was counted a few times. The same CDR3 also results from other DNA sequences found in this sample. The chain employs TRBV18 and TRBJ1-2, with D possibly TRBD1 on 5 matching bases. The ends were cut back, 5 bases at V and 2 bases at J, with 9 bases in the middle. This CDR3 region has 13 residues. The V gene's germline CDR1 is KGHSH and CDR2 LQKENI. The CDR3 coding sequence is TGTGCCAGCTCAACCGGACAAAACTATGGCTACACCTTC. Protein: CASSTGQNYGYTF.

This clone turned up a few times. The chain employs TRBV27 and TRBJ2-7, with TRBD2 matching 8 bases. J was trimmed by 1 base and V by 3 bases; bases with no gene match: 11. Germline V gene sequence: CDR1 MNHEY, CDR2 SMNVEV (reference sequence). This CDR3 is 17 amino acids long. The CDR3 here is CASSFQRGPDYSYEQYF. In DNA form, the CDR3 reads TGTGCCAGCAGTTTCCAGCGGGGGCCGGACTATTCCTACGAGCAGTACTTC.

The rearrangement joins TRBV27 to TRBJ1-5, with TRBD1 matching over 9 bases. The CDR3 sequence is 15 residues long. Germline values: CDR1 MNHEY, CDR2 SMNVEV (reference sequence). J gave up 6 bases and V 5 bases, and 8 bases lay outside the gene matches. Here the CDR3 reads CASSGGQGRTQPQHF. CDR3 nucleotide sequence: TGTGCCAGCAGTGGGGGACAGGGTCGGACTCAGCCCCAGCATTTT.

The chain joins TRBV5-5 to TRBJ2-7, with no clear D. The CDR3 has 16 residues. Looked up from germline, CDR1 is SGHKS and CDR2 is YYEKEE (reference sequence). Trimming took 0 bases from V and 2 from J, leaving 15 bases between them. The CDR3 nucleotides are TGTGCCAGCAGCTTGGCCTTTGGGCCCAGTGCCTACGAGCAGTACTTC. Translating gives CASSLAFGPSAYEQYF. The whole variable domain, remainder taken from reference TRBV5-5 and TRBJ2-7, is DAGVTQSPTHLIKTRGQQVTLRCSPISGHKSVSWYQQVLGQGPQFIFQYYEKEERGRGNFPDRFSARQFPNYSSELNVNALLLGDSALYLCASSLAFGPSAYEQYFGPGTRLTVT.

For the CDR3, the DNA is TGCGCCAGCACCCTAGGGACAGGGCCTGGAAACACCATATATTTT. Protein: CASTLGTGPGNTIYF. This chain uses TRBV5-1 with TRBJ1-3, with TRBD1 identical over 9 bases. From germline, CDR1 is SGHRS and CDR2 YFSETQ. J was trimmed by 2 bases and V by 6 bases; bases with no gene match: 6. The CDR3 spans 15 residues.

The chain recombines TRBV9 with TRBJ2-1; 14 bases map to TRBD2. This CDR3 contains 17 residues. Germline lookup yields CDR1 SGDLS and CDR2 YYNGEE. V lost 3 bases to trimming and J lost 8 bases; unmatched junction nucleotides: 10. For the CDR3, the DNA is TGTGCCAGCAGCGCCCGGTGGGGGACTAGCGGGAGTGATGAGCAGTTCTTC. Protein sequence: CASSARWGTSGSDEQFF. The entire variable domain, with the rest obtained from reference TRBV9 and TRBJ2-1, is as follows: DSGVTQTPKHLITATGQRVTLRCSPRSGDLSVYWYQQSLDQGLQFLIQYYNGEERAKGNILERFSAQQFPDLHSELNLSSLELGDSALYFCASSARWGTSGSDEQFFGPGTRLTVL.

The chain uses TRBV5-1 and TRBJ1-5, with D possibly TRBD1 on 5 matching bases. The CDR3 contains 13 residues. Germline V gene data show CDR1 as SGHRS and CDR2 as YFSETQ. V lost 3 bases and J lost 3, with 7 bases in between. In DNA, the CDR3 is TGCGCCAGCAGCTGGGGCAACAATCAGCCCCAGCATTTT. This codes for CASSWGNNQPQHF.

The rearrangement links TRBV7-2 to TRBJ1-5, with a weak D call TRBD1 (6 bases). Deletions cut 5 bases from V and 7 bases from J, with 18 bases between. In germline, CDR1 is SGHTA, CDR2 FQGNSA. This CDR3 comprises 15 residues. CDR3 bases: TGTGCCAGCAGCGTGGTGGCAGGGGCAGGCCAGCCCCAGCATTTT. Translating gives CASSVVAGAGQPQHF.

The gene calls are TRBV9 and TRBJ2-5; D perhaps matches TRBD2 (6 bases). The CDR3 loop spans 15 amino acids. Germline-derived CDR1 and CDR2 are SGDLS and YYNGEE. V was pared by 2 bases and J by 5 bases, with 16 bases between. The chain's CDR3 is CASSVLGLASETQYF. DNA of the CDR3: TGTGCCAGCAGCGTTCTAGGGCTAGCGAGTGAGACCCAGTACTTC.

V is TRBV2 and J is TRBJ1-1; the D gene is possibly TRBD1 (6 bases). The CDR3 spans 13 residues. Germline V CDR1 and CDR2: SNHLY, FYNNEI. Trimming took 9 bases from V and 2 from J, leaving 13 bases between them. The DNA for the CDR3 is TGTGCCAGTGCCCCACAGGGTAACACTGAAGCTTTCTTT. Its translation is CASAPQGNTEAFF.

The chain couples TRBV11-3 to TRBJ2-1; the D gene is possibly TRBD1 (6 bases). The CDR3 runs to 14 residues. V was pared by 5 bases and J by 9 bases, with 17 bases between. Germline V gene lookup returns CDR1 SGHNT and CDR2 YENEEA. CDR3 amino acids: CASSKTGTVSEQFF. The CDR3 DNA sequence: TGTGCCAGCAGCAAAACAGGGACCGTTTCTGAGCAGTTCTTC.

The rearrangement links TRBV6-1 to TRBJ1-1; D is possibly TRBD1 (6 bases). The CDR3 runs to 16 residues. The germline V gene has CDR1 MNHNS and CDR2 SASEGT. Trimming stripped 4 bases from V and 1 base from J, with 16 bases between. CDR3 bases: TGTGCCAGCAGTGTGGTGCAGGGGCGCAGGAACACTGAAGCTTTCTTT. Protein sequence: CASSVVQGRRNTEAFF.

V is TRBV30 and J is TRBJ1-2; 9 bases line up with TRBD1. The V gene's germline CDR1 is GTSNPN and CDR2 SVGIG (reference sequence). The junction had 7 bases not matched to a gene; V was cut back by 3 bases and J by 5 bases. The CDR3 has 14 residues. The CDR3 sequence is CAWRFGQGSYGYTF. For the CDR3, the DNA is TGTGCCTGGAGATTCGGACAGGGGTCTTATGGCTACACCTTC.

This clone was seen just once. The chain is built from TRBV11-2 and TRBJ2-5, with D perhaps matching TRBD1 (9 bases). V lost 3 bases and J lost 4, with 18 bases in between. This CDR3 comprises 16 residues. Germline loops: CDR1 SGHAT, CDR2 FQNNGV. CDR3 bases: TGTGCCAGCAGCTTGTTTAGCGGGACAGGGAGAGAGACCCAGTACTTC. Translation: CASSLFSGTGRETQYF.

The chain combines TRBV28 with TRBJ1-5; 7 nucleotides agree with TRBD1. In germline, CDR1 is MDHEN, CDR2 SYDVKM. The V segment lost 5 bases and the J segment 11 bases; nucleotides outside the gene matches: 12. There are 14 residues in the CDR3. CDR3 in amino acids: CASSPETGSRTQHF. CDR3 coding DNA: TGTGCCAGCAGTCCTGAGACAGGGTCAAGGACCCAGCATTTT.

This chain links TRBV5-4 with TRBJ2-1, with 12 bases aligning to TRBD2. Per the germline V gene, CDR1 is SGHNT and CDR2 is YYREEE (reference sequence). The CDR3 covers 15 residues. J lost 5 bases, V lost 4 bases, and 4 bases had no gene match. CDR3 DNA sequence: TGTGCCAGCAGCGCCCGGACTAGCGGGAACAATGAGCAGTTCTTC. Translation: CASSARTSGNNEQFF.

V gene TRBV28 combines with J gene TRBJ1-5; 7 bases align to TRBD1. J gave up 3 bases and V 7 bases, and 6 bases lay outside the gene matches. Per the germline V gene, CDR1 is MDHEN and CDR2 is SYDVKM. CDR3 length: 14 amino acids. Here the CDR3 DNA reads TGTGCCAGCAACTCAGGGACAGTCAATCAGCCCCAGCATTTT. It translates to CASNSGTVNQPQHF.

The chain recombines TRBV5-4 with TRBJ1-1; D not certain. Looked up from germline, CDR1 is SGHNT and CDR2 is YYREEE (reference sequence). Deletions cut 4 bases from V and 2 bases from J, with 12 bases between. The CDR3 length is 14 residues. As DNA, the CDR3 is TGTGCCAGCAGCCCGAGGACTGAAAACACTGAAGCTTTCTTT. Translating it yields CASSPRTENTEAFF.

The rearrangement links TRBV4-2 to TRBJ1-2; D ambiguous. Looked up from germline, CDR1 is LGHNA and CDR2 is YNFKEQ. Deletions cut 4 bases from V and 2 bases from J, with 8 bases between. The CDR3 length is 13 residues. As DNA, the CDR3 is TGTGCCAGCAGCCGGGCGGGGAACTATGGCTACACCTTC. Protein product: CASSRAGNYGYTF.

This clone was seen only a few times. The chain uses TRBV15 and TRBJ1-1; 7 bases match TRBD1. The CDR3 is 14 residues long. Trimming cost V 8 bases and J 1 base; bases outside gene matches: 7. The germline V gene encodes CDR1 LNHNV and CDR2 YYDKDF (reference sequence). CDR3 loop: CATRDSFKNTEAFF. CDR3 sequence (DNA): TGTGCCACCCGGGACAGCTTCAAGAACACTGAAGCTTTCTTT.

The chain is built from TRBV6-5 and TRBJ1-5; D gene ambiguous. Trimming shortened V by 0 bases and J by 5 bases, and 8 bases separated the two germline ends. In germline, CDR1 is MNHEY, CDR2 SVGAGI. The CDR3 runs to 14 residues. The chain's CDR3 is CASSYSWRDQPQHF. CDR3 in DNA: TGTGCCAGCAGTTACTCGTGGAGGGATCAGCCCCAGCATTTT.